Given below is one T cell receptor (beta chain) in context. Antigen: not known. The source of the sample is a study of CD39 and CD103 CD8 tumor-infiltrating T cells. Study in general: An ovarian cancer patient and two HNSCC patients had repertoire comparisons shown.

CCR7 was ignored; memory CD8 cells were sorted as CD8+CD4-CD45RA-. Germline CDR1 SGHAT, CDR2 FQNNGV. V lost 5 bases and J lost 0, with 17 bases in between. This CDR3 spans 17 amino acids. DNA input per subset was roughly 10,000 to 110,000 sorted cells. This table comes from immunoSEQ multiplex PCR, and its TCRdb copy is limited to in-frame clones, with some not included. Here the sample spans around 7,400 clones, 50% to 80% being singletons. Study conclusions and caveats: DP TIL clonotypes were rarely found in blood or uninvolved lymph node.

V and J are TRBV11-2 and TRBJ2-4, with D tentatively TRBD2 (5 bases). The TCR comes from a human donor with head and neck squamous cell carcinoma. Sequencing was carried out using CD8+ T cells sorted from blood. Specified subset: total memory CD8 T cells (CD45RA-CCR7+/-) from blood or uninvolved lymph node. CDR3 loop: CASSRRADLLAKNIQYF. The CDR3, as DNA: TGTGCCAGCAGCCGGCGGGCAGACTTACTAGCCAAAAACATTCAGTACTTC.